This T cell receptor (beta chain) was found in a study of shared clonotypes between healthy human individuals. In the naive CD8 group, cells lacked CD45RO and were positively selected for CCR7, so terminally differentiated effector memory CD45RA+ cells were left out. Here immunoSEQ multiplex PCR was the method, and the copy in TCRdb shows in-frame clones only, minus some. Here the sample spans roughly 2,000,000 clones, about 94% being singletons. This CDR3 has 15 residues. The V segment lost 6 bases and the J segment 4 bases; nucleotides outside the gene matches: 9. Germline V gene sequence: CDR1 MDHEN, CDR2 SYDVKM.

The chain uses TRBV28 and TRBJ2-1; 7 bases are a match to TRBD1. The receptor comes from a man younger than 35 in good health. Some clones in this sample may be carry-over from other donors' samples. Sequencing input: naive CD8+ T cells from PBMCs. Here the CDR3 DNA reads TGTGCCAGCAGCCCCCGGACAGGCCCTTACAATGAGCAGTTCTTC. Encoded protein: CASSPRTGPYNEQFF.